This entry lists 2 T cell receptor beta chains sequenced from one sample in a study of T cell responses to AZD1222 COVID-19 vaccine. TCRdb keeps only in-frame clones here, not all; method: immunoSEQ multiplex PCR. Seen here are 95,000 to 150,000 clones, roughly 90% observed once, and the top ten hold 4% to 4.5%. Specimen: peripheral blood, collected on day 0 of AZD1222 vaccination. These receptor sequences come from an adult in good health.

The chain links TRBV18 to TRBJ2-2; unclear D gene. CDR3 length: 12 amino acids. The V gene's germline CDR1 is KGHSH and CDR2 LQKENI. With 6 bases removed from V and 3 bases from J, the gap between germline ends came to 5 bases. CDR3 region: CASSPYTGELFF. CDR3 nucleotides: TGTGCCAGCTCGCCTTACACCGGGGAGCTGTTTTTT. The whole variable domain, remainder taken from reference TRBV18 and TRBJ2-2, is NAGVMQNPRHLVRRRGQEARLRCSPMKGHSHVYWYRQLPEEGLKFMVYLQKENIIDESGMPKERFSAEFPKEGPSILRIQQVVRGDSAAYFCASSPYTGELFFGEGSRLTVL.

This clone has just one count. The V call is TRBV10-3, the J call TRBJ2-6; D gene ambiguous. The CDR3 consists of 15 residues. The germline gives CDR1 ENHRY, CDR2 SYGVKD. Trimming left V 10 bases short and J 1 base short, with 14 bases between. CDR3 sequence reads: CASFGSKSGANVLTF. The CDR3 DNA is TGTGCCAGCTTCGGCTCCAAGTCTGGGGCCAACGTCCTGACTTTC.